This passage covers 15 T cell receptor beta chains from one sample sequenced in a study of cytomegalovirus exposure and HLA in healthy donors. Vbeta (60) and Jbeta (13) primers were used in the PCR. Clones were sequenced by immunoSEQ multiplex PCR, and TCRdb holds only the in-frame ones, with some missing. The sample table includes approximately 110,000 clones. Sequences were obtained from PBMCs. All receptors derive from a man aged 40-49 years in good health and CMV-seronegative.

The rearrangement links TRBV5-1 to TRBJ2-2, with 9 bases fitting TRBD2. V lost 0 bases, J lost 3 bases, and 3 bases stayed unmatched. The CDR3 is 16 residues long. Germline V gene data show CDR1 as SGHRS and CDR2 as YFSETQ. The CDR3 here is CASSLVLAGYTGELFF. The DNA for the CDR3 is TGCGCCAGCAGCTTGGTTCTAGCGGGGTACACCGGGGAGCTGTTTTTT. The whole variable domain, filled in from reference TRBV5-1 and TRBJ2-2, reads KAGVTQTPRYLIKTRGQQVTLSCSPISGHRSVSWYQQTPGQGLQFLFEYFSETQRNKGNFPGRFSGRQFSNSRSEMNVSTLELGDSALYLCASSLVLAGYTGELFFGEGSRLTVL.

The chain recombines TRBV27 with TRBJ2-1; 7 bases are shared with TRBD2. V was pared by 11 bases and J by 9 bases, with 13 bases of the junction left unmatched. CDR1 and CDR2 from the germline V gene are MNHEY and SMNVEV (reference sequence). The CDR3 has 13 amino acids. The CDR3 reads CAVGRDYSIEQFF. CDR3 sequence (DNA): TGTGCCGTGGGGAGGGACTATTCAATTGAGCAGTTCTTC.

The V gene is TRBV25-1, the J gene TRBJ2-3; 7 bases are a match to TRBD2. Losses at the gene ends were 1 base for V and 0 bases for J; bases not matched to a gene: 4. This CDR3 has 16 residues. Germline CDR1 reads MGHDK; CDR2 reads SYGVNS. CDR3 protein: CASSEWRGSSTDTQYF. DNA for the CDR3: TGTGCCAGCAGTGAATGGCGCGGGAGTAGCACAGATACGCAGTATTTT.

This chain uses TRBV10-2 with TRBJ1-2; TRBD1 might be the D (5 bases). Germline V CDR1 and CDR2: WSHSY, SAAADI. This CDR3 has 12 residues. The ends were cut back, 5 bases at V and 6 bases at J, with 10 bases in the middle. In DNA form, the CDR3 reads TGCGCCAGCAGTCTGGCAGGGAATGGCTACACCTTC. It is translated as CASSLAGNGYTF.

The chain uses TRBV6-5 and TRBJ2-2, with D possibly being TRBD1 (6 bases). Germline loops: CDR1 MNHEY, CDR2 SVGAGI. V lost 6 bases, J lost 4 bases, and 12 bases lay in between. The CDR3 spans 14 residues. The CDR3 bases are TGTGCCAGCAGCTGGACAGTCTTCACCGGGGAGCTGTTTTTT. It specifies CASSWTVFTGELFF.

The rearrangement joins TRBV4-1 to TRBJ2-7, with 8 bases aligning to TRBD1. The germline CDR1 and CDR2 sequences are MGHRA and YSYEKL. The V gene end was trimmed by 3 bases and the J gene end by 5 bases; junction bases not matched to a gene: 9. The CDR3 extends over 15 amino acids. The CDR3 spells CASSHSIQGVDEQYF. The DNA of the CDR3 is TGCGCCAGCAGCCATTCTATACAGGGGGTGGACGAGCAGTACTTC.

The gene calls are TRBV6-5 and TRBJ1-3; D gene uncertain. Trimming removed 5 bases from V and 10 bases from J, with 9 bases in between. This CDR3 has 11 residues. Looked up from germline, CDR1 is MNHEY and CDR2 is SVGAGI. CDR3 sequence reads: CASSVGRTIYF. Here the CDR3 DNA reads TGTGCCAGCAGTGTGGGGAGGACCATATATTTT.

DNA for the CDR3: TGTGCCAGCAGCCAAGACCACAGGGAGATTCGCGAGCAGTACTTC. Translated: CASSQDHREIREQYF. V is TRBV4-2 and J is TRBJ2-7, with a tentative D call TRBD1 (6 bases). The CDR3 consists of 15 residues. Germline values: CDR1 LGHNA, CDR2 YNFKEQ. Trimming took off 0 bases at V and 6 bases at J, with 15 bases between the two ends.

J is TRBJ1-3 and V is TRBV19, with D possibly matching TRBD1 (5 bases). V was clipped by 5 bases and J by 2 bases, with 10 bases between them. The CDR3 consists of 14 residues. The germline V gene encodes CDR1 LNHDA and CDR2 SQIVND (reference sequence). CDR3 DNA sequence: TGTGCCAGTAGTGCCCAGGGTCCTGGAAACACCATATATTTT. It is translated as CASSAQGPGNTIYF.

J is TRBJ1-1 and V is TRBV10-3; tentatively, D is TRBD1 (6 bases). The CDR3 is 14 amino acids. Looked up from germline, CDR1 is ENHRY and CDR2 is SYGVKD. V lost 7 bases, J lost 5 bases, and 17 bases lay in between. The CDR3 DNA sequence: TGTGCCATCAAGTCTAGGGGGGGGGAGACTGAAGCTTTCTTT. This sequence encodes CAIKSRGGETEAFF.

The chain employs TRBV9 and TRBJ2-4, with 7 bases lining up with TRBD1. V lost 4 bases and J lost 0; bases outside the gene matches: 7. CDR3 length: 16 residues. Per germline, CDR1 SGDLS and CDR2 YYNGEE. The CDR3 DNA follows: TGTGCCAGCAGCTCATGGGACAGACCAGCCAAAAACATTCAGTACTTC. It codes for CASSSWDRPAKNIQYF. Complete variable domain (other parts from reference TRBV9 and TRBJ2-4): DSGVTQTPKHLITATGQRVTLRCSPRSGDLSVYWYQQSLDQGLQFLIQYYNGEERAKGNILERFSAQQFPDLHSELNLSSLELGDSALYFCASSSWDRPAKNIQYFGAGTRLSVL.

The V and J genes are TRBV19 and TRBJ2-5; 16 nucleotides agree with TRBD2. CDR3 length equals 19 residues. Losses at the gene ends were 2 bases for V and 7 bases for J; bases not matched to a gene: 13. Germline V CDR1 and CDR2: LNHDA, SQIVND (reference sequence). CDR3 nucleotides: TGTGCCAGTAGTATACGCCCGGGACTAGCGGGAGGGTACTCGAGGACCCAGTACTTC. It codes for CASSIRPGLAGGYSRTQYF.

This sequence joins TRBV2 and TRBJ2-7; 7 nucleotides agree with TRBD1. From germline, CDR1 is SNHLY and CDR2 FYNNEI. The J segment lost 0 bases and the V segment lost 5 bases, leaving 7 bases of the junction unmatched. The CDR3 extends over 15 amino acids. The CDR3 bases are TGTGCCAGCAGTCAATCGGGACAGCACTCCTACGAGCAGTACTTC. This codes for CASSQSGQHSYEQYF.

CDR3 sequence reads: CASSLGRTGLYEQYF. DNA for the CDR3: TGTGCCAGCAGCTTAGGTCGGACAGGGCTCTACGAGCAGTACTTC. This chain links TRBV7-9 with TRBJ2-7; TRBD1 matches at 8 bases. Trimming took 1 base from V and 3 from J; bases not matched to a gene: 5. CDR1 SEHNR and CDR2 FQNEAQ come from the germline V gene (reference sequence). CDR3 length: 15 residues.

The chain joins TRBV6-5 to TRBJ2-2; 7 bases are shared with TRBD2. The CDR3 has 14 amino acids. J gave up 7 bases and V 8 bases, and 10 bases lay outside the gene matches. Per the germline V gene, CDR1 is MNHEY and CDR2 is SVGAGI. Written as DNA, the CDR3 is TGTGCCAGCGGAAAAGCGGGATTGAGCGGGGAGCTGTTTTTT. Encoded protein: CASGKAGLSGELFF.